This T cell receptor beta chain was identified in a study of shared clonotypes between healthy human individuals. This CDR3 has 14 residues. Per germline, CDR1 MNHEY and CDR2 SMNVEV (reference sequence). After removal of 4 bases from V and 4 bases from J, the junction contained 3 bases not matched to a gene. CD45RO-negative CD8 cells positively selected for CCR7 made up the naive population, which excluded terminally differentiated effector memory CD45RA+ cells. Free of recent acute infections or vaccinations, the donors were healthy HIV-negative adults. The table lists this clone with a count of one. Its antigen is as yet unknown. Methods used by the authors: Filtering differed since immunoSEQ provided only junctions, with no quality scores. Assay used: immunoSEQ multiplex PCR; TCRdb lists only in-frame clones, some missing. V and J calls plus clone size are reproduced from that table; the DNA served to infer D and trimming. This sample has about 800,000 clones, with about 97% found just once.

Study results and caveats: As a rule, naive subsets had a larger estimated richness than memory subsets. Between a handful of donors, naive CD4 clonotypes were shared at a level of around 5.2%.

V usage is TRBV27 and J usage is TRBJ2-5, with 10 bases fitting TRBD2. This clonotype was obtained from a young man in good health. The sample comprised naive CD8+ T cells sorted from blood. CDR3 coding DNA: TGTGCCAGCAGTTGGCTAGCGGGAGCAGAGACCCAGTACTTC. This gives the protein CASSWLAGAETQYF.